This T cell receptor (beta chain) was recovered during a study of blood T cell repertoires in COVID-19 (dated by TCRdb to the early 2020s). Context from the whole study: The collaborator samples originated in the United States, Italy and Spain and spanned the acute and convalescent phases of COVID-19. A freely available public database, intended as a resource for researchers studying the immune response to SARS-CoV-2, is where the repertoires were released. Deeply sampled blood TCRbeta repertoires from subjects exposed to, actively infected with, or recovered from COVID-19 were included in the dataset. Sample metadata almost always included a de-identified subject ID, COVID-19 status, age in years and sex. Samples came from the ongoing ImmuneRACE study (first 160 participants) plus 1,254 subjects from 6 global collaborators. Where available, HLA class I and class II types were taken from metadata supplied by the sample provider and were not determined by assay-based typing. The material from the prospective study consisted of cDNA or gDNA derived from T cells, B-cell-depleted T cells, or PBMCs.

For this clone: There is no known antigen for this receptor. Base-call qualities are not available, and no considerably larger clone is one nucleotide away.

V loses 6 bases, J loses 1 base, and the germline ends lie 9 bases apart. From a lookup of the germline V gene, CDR1 and CDR2 are MNHEY and SVGAGI. Inclusive of the bounding cysteine and phenylalanine, the CDR3 is 13 residues long. Only the CDR3 DNA stays, 39 bases, in frame from base 1. The paper's findings and limits, for the study overall: How much clinical and demographic metadata was included differed by source and by participant, and the metadata was provided uncurated.

In Seattle, one collaborating source enrolled patients while the infection was active and tracked those patients longitudinally over the course of disease. Collaborating institutions collected whole blood in K2EDTA tubes following their own protocols. Collaborator samples were shipped for TCRbeta analysis as frozen whole blood, isolated PBMCs, or DNA extracted from either sample type. The immunoSEQ Assay, a bias-controlled multiplex PCR, was used to amplify TCRbeta CDR3 regions from genomic DNA. In the original analysis: The number of nucleated cells in each sample was estimated from the amplification of reference gene primers within the assay. Sequence reads were collapsed and filtered to measure the absolute abundance of every unique TCRbeta CDR3 rearrangement. For each sample, productive Simpson clonality was calculated as the square root of Simpson's diversity index across productive rearrangements. TCRdb's version of the immuneACCESS table is confined to in-frame rearrangements and falls short of the full clone set. An unresolved V gene accounts for under half of the shortfall where checked; the remainder is of unknown origin. V and J calls plus clone size are reproduced from that table; the DNA served to infer D and trimming. This sample gives 540,000 or so clones in total; approximately 88% of them show up just once. Roughly 8% of the sample is taken by the ten largest.

The chain is assembled from TRBV6-5 and TRBJ1-1, with the D gene not confidently named. The receptor was isolated from a woman between 50 and 59 years old with COVID-19, enrolled during active disease. The source material was peripheral blood. The DNA is as follows: TGTGCCAGCAGCCGACAACCGAACACTGAAGCTTTCTTT. This translates into CASSRQPNTEAFF.